The clone carrying this T cell receptor (gamma chain) occurred a few times. The germline gives CDR1 GITISATS, CDR2 ISYDGTV (reference sequence). This CDR3 comprises 12 residues. J was trimmed by 4 bases and V by 4 bases; bases with no gene match: 4. These data belong to a study of gamma-delta chains in newborns, infants, children. In the study overall: Innate gammadelta T cells reportedly expand polyclonally right after birth, driven by microbial exposure, per the title.

TCRdb re-analyzed the reads via CATT. The data hold about 3,700 gamma-chain clones, with over 60% observed a single time. The sample was blood. The chain has TRGV9 and TRGJ1 or TRGJ2. The J gene was missing in TCRdb and was found by matching the end of the DNA to germline. This sequence was found in a child who was a newborn, infant or young child, either healthy, febrile or measles-vaccinated (not recorded which). The CDR3 is CALWEWYYKKLF. CDR3 sequence (DNA): TGTGCCTTGTGGGAATGGTATTATAAGAAACTCTTT.